Listed below are T cell receptor beta chains from one sample, sequenced in a study of OX40 agonist ivuxolimab in advanced cancers. The method was immunoSEQ multiplex PCR; TCRdb's version includes in-frame clones alone and lacks a portion of them. The table records roughly 26,000 clones, roughly 89% of them present only once. This specimen was CD4+ or CD8+ T cells sorted from blood, taken in a trial of the OX40 agonist ivuxolimab. These TCRs come from an adult with an advanced solid tumor such as melanoma, head and neck, liver or kidney cancer. Both conserved end residues are part of each CDR3. A D gene is named only where the DNA matches it firmly. Clone size is shown for a subset of rows, as once, few, many or a class of expanded clone.

D gene,V gene,J gene,clone size,CDR3 protein,CDR3 DNA
.,TRBV7-9,TRBJ2-1,.,CASSPEWGNEQFF,TGTGCCAGCAGCCCGGAATGGGGCAATGAGCAGTTCTTC
TRBD2,TRBV15,TRBJ2-4,.,CATSSPTSGGARAKNIQYF,TGTGCCACCAGCAGCCCGACTAGCGGGGGGGCCAGGGCCAAAAACATTCAGTACTTC
TRBD1,TRBV7-9,TRBJ2-7,.,CASSPNRGPYEQYF,TGTGCCAGCAGTCCGAACAGGGGGCCCTACGAGCAGTACTTC
.,TRBV7-9,TRBJ2-4,.,CASSSGPGAIQYF,TGTGCCAGCAGCTCCGGTCCGGGGGCAATTCAGTACTTC
TRBD1,TRBV6-5,TRBJ2-1,.,CASSSDRGTYNEQFF,TGTGCCAGCAGTTCCGACAGGGGAACCTACAATGAGCAGTTCTTC
TRBD2,TRBV6-1,TRBJ2-5,.,CASRVTSGGLETQYF,TGTGCCAGCAGAGTAACTAGCGGGGGTCTGGAGACCCAGTACTTC
TRBD2,TRBV4-3,TRBJ2-3,.,CASSVAGGEDTQYF,TGCGCCAGCAGCGTAGCGGGGGGGGAGGATACGCAGTATTTT
.,TRBV27,TRBJ2-3,few,CASSLGPLGERYF,TGTGCCAGCAGTTTGGGGCCTCTGGGGGAGAGGTATTTT
.,TRBV19,TRBJ2-7,.,CASSMGRKSYEQYF,TGTGCCAGTAGTATGGGGCGGAAGTCCTACGAGCAGTACTTC
.,TRBV6-1,TRBJ1-1,medium-sized,CASSSRQKQAFF,TGTGCCAGCAGTTCACGACAGAAACAAGCTTTCTTT
.,TRBV7-2,TRBJ2-1,once,CASSLGIGANNEQFF,TGTGCCAGCAGCTTGGGTATAGGGGCGAACAATGAGCAGTTCTTC
TRBD2,TRBV9,TRBJ2-3,once,CASSVLAGLDTQYF,TGTGCCAGCAGCGTATTAGCGGGGCTGGATACGCAGTATTTT
TRBD2,TRBV5-1,TRBJ2-1,.,CASRIAGVEYNEQFF,TGCGCCAGCAGAATAGCGGGAGTGGAGTACAATGAGCAGTTCTTC
TRBD2,TRBV27,TRBJ2-7,.,CASSIAGSSYEQYF,TGTGCCAGCTCCATAGCGGGATCCTCCTACGAGCAGTACTTC
.,TRBV5-8,TRBJ2-1,.,CASSLGIAGYNEQFF,TGTGCCAGCAGCTTGGGTATTGCGGGTTACAATGAGCAGTTCTTC
TRBD1,TRBV9,TRBJ2-3,.,CASSVARDRGSTDTQYF,TGTGCCAGCAGCGTAGCTAGGGACAGGGGAAGCACAGATACGCAGTATTTT
TRBD2,TRBV15,TRBJ2-1,.,CATSDGRASEQFF,TGTGCCACCAGCGACGGGAGGGCCAGTGAGCAGTTCTTC
TRBD1,TRBV27,TRBJ1-1,few,CASRTRTGGTEAFF,TGTGCCAGCAGGACCAGGACAGGGGGCACTGAAGCTTTCTTT
TRBD2,TRBV27,TRBJ2-5,.,CASSLSGASGGMSAQYF,TGTGCCAGCAGTTTATCGGGGGCTAGCGGGGGTATGTCGGCCCAGTACTTC
.,TRBV18,TRBJ2-7,.,CASSPRSGTLAFPYEQYF,TGTGCCAGCTCACCGAGGTCTGGGACCTTAGCGTTTCCCTACGAGCAGTACTTC
.,TRBV30,TRBJ1-2,.,CAWSYNRAGGYTF,TGTGCCTGGAGTTACAACAGGGCCGGTGGCTACACCTTC
.,TRBV7-9,TRBJ2-4,.,CASSSRRSIPHIQYF,TGTGCCAGCAGCTCTAGGAGGTCCATCCCTCACATTCAGTACTTC
.,TRBV4-3,TRBJ2-7,.,CASSQDRAAYYEQYF,TGCGCCAGCAGCCAAGATAGGGCAGCTTACTACGAGCAGTACTTC
.,TRBV7-9,TRBJ2-1,.,CASSLRVDEQFF,TGTGCCAGCAGCTTACGGGTCGACGAGCAGTTCTTC
TRBD1,TRBV6-5,TRBJ1-4,.,CASRRTGARGGKLFF,TGTGCCAGCAGGCGTACAGGGGCCCGGGGAGGAAAACTGTTTTTT
.,TRBV19,TRBJ2-7,.,CASSPASKYEQYF,TGTGCCAGTAGCCCCGCATCGAAATACGAGCAGTACTTC
.,TRBV7-3,TRBJ2-5,.,CASSLEYDSKETQYF,TGTGCCAGCAGCTTAGAATACGACAGCAAAGAGACCCAGTACTTC
TRBD1,TRBV13,TRBJ2-7,.,CASSLGGTVFSYEQYF,TGTGCCAGCAGCTTAGGAGGGACAGTCTTTTCCTACGAGCAGTACTTC
.,TRBV19,TRBJ2-5,.,CASSIYGGRQETQYF,TGTGCCAGTAGTATCTACGGCGGTAGACAAGAGACCCAGTACTTC
.,TRBV4-2,TRBJ2-5,.,CASSQVERETQYF,TGTGCCAGCAGCCAAGTTGAAAGGGAGACCCAGTACTTC
.,TRBV4-1,TRBJ1-3,once,CASSLTEGYGNTIYF,TGCGCCAGCAGCCTTACGGAGGGATACGGAAACACCATATATTTT
.,TRBV30,TRBJ1-2,.,CAWTDGYTF,TGTGCCTGGACCGATGGCTACACCTTC
.,TRBV7-2,TRBJ1-5,.,CASSPRGGYSNQPQHF,TGTGCCAGCAGCCCAAGGGGGGGTTATAGCAATCAGCCCCAGCATTTT
.,TRBV9,TRBJ2-7,once,CASSLSGHHTYEQYF,TGTGCCAGCAGCCTGAGCGGACACCACACCTACGAGCAGTACTTC
TRBD2,TRBV6-5,TRBJ2-3,.,CASSYSTAGVTDTQYF,TGTGCCAGCAGTTACTCGACAGCGGGGGTTACAGATACGCAGTATTTT
TRBD1,TRBV13,TRBJ1-2,.,CASSFGQGMGYTF,TGTGCCAGCAGCTTTGGACAGGGTATGGGCTACACCTTC
.,TRBV4-1,TRBJ2-7,.,CASSPQDRTHEQYF,TGCGCCAGCAGCCCCCAGGACCGGACCCACGAGCAGTACTTC
.,TRBV28,TRBJ2-1,.,CASSFEPNEQFF,TGTGCCAGCAGTTTTGAACCCAATGAGCAGTTCTTC
.,TRBV18,TRBJ1-1,.,CASGLGGTEAFF,TGTGCCAGCGGCCTGGGGGGAACTGAAGCTTTCTTT
.,TRBV27,TRBJ2-1,.,CASSLRARNEQFF,TGTGCCAGCAGCCTGAGGGCAAGGAATGAGCAGTTCTTC
.,TRBV28,TRBJ1-2,.,CASSFRGPLAYGYTF,TGTGCCAGCAGTTTTCGGGGTCCGCTTGCCTATGGCTACACCTTC
TRBD2,TRBV7-7,TRBJ2-5,.,CASSLGLAGAQETQYF,TGTGCCAGCAGCTTAGGGCTAGCGGGCGCACAAGAGACCCAGTACTTC
.,TRBV7-9,TRBJ2-1,.,CASSFKDLNYNEQFF,TGTGCCAGCAGCTTTAAGGACTTGAATTACAATGAGCAGTTCTTC
.,TRBV7-8,TRBJ1-5,.,CASSLGGLGQPQHF,TGTGCCAGCAGCTTAGGGGGGCTGGGCCAGCCCCAGCATTTT